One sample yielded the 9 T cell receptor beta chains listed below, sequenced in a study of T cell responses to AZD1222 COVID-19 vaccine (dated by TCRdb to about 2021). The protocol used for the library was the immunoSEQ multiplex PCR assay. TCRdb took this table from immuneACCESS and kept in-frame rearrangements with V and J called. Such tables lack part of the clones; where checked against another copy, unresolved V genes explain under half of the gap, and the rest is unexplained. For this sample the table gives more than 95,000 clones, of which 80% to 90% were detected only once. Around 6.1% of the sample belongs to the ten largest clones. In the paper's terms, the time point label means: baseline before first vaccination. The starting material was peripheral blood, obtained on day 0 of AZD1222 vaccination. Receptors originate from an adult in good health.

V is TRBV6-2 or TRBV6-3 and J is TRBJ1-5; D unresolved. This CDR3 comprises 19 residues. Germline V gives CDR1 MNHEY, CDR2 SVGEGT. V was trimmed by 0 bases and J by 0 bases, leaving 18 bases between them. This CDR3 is CASSYSRLGVVPSNQPQHF. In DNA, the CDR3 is TGTGCCAGCAGTTACTCGAGACTAGGCGTGGTGCCTAGCAATCAGCCCCAGCATTTT.

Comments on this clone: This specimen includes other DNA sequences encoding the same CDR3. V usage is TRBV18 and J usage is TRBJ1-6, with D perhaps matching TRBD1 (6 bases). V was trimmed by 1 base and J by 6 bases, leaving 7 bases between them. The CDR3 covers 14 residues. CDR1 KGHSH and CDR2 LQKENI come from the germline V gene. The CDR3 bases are TGTGCCAGCTCACCACTGGACAGTAATTCACCCCTCCACTTT. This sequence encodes CASSPLDSNSPLHF.

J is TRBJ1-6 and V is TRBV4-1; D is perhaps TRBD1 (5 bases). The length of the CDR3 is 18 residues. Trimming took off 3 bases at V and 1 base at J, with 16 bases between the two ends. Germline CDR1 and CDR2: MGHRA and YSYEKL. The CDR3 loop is CASSQEIPGRSYNSPLHF. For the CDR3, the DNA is TGCGCCAGCAGCCAGGAAATTCCAGGGAGATCCTATAATTCACCCCTCCACTTT.

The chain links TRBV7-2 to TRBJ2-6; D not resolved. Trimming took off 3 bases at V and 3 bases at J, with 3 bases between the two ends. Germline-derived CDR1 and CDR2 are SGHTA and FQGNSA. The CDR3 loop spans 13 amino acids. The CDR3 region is CASSFFGANVLTF. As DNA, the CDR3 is TGTGCCAGCAGCTTTTTTGGGGCCAACGTCCTGACTTTC.

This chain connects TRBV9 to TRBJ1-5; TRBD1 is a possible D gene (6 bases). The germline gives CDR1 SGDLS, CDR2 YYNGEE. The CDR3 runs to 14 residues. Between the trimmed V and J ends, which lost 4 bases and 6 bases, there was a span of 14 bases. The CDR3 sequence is CASSRTGAVQPQHF. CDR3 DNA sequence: TGTGCCAGCAGCCGTACGGGGGCGGTTCAGCCCCAGCATTTT.

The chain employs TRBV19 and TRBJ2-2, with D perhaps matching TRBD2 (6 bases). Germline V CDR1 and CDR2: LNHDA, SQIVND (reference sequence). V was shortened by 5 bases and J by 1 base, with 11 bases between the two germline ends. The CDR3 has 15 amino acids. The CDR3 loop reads CASSYPGGNTGELFF. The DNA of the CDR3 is TGTGCCAGTAGTTACCCCGGGGGGAACACCGGGGAGCTGTTTTTT.

CDR3 protein: CASSSTGVLWPYEQYF. CDR3 DNA: TGTGCCAGCAGCTCAACAGGGGTCCTCTGGCCCTACGAGCAGTACTTC. The V call is TRBV7-9, the J call TRBJ2-7; 7 bases map to TRBD1. This CDR3 has 16 residues. V gave up 4 bases and J gave up 2 bases; unmatched junction bases: 11. Germline CDR1 SEHNR, CDR2 FQNEAQ (reference sequence).

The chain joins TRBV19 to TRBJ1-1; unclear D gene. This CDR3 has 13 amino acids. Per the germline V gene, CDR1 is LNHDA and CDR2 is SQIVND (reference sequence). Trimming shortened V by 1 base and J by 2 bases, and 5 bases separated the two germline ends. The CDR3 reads CASSIGQNTEAFF. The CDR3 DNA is TGTGCCAGTAGTATAGGGCAAAACACTGAAGCTTTCTTT.

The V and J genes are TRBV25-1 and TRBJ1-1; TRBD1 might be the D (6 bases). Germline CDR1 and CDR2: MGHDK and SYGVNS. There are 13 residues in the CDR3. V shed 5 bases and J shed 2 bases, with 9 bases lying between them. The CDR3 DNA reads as TGTGCCAGCAGTACACAGGGAAACACTGAAGCTTTCTTT. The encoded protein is CASSTQGNTEAFF.